The 22 T cell receptor beta chains given below trace back to one sample, sequenced in a study of technical replicates of blood from a handful of donors. Libraries were prepared by immunoSEQ multiplex PCR; TCRdb keeps only in-frame clonotypes and omits some of them. The table has about 60,000 clones, 75% to 90% seen once. Sample: PBMCs. All receptors come from a human donor in good health. Some clones in this sample may be carry-over from other donors' samples.

The V call is TRBV19, the J call TRBJ1-4; D is undetermined. The V end lost 5 bases, the J end lost 8 bases, and 6 bases lay between the germline ends. Germline CDR1 reads LNHDA; CDR2 reads SQIVND (reference sequence). The CDR3 sequence is 11 residues long. The CDR3 sequence: CASSLREKLFF. In nucleotides, the CDR3 is TGTGCCAGTAGTCTTCGGGAAAAACTGTTTTTT.

The V gene is TRBV6-5, the J gene TRBJ1-4, with D unclear. Germline V gives CDR1 MNHEY, CDR2 SVGAGI. The CDR3 is 13 amino acids. Trimming stripped 7 bases from V and 5 bases from J, with 11 bases between. CDR3 protein: CASKLDNNEKLFF. Written as DNA, the CDR3 is TGTGCCAGCAAACTAGACAACAATGAAAAACTGTTTTTT.

The DNA of the CDR3 is TGTGCCAGCAGCTTCATCGGACAGGGGAAATCCTACGAGCAGTACTTC. Its protein product is CASSFIGQGKSYEQYF. The chain joins TRBV11-3 to TRBJ2-7, with TRBD1 matching 9 bases. With V trimmed by 3 bases and J by 1 base, 7 bases remained unmatched. Germline CDR1 reads SGHNT; CDR2 reads YENEEA. This CDR3 contains 16 residues.

The V and J genes are TRBV6-5 and TRBJ2-7; 11 nucleotides line up with TRBD2. The V and J ends lost 0 bases and 2 bases, in that order; junction bases with no gene match: 0. The length of the CDR3 is 15 residues. Germline V gene data show CDR1 as MNHEY and CDR2 as SVGAGI. CDR3: CASSYSLAGAYEQYF. The CDR3 coding sequence is TGTGCCAGCAGTTACTCACTAGCGGGGGCCTACGAGCAGTACTTC.

This chain connects TRBV6-1 to TRBJ2-2; D perhaps matches TRBD1 (6 bases). The ends were cut back, 7 bases at V and 3 bases at J, with 9 bases in the middle. Germline-derived CDR1 and CDR2 are MNHNS and SASEGT. The CDR3 loop spans 13 amino acids. CDR3 sequence (DNA): TGTGCCAGCAAGGGGGTCGACACCGGGGAGCTGTTTTTT. Translated, it gives CASKGVDTGELFF.

This clone occurred once. The rearrangement links TRBV4-1 to TRBJ2-1; 7 positions agree with TRBD1. Germline loops: CDR1 MGHRA, CDR2 YSYEKL. The ends lost 6 bases at V and 8 bases at J; junction bases unmatched: 10. This CDR3 is built from 14 residues. The CDR3 protein is CASRTDRLGDEQFF. DNA for the CDR3: TGCGCCAGCAGAACGGACAGGCTGGGGGATGAGCAGTTCTTC.

This sequence joins TRBV4-3 and TRBJ2-7; D unclear. V was pared by 0 bases and J by 3 bases, with 12 bases between. This CDR3 region has 15 residues. The germline gives CDR1 LGHNA, CDR2 YSLEER. The CDR3 coding sequence is TGCGCCAGCAGCCAAGATCGCTCGTACAGCTACGAGCAGTACTTC. As protein: CASSQDRSYSYEQYF.

The chain is built from TRBV21-1 and TRBJ2-5; the table gives TRBD1 as D, unverified against the DNA. TRBV21-1 is reported as a pseudogene. The CDR3 totals 20 residues. The DNA for the CDR3 is TGTGCCAGCAGCAAAGCACTGGTTTTTTGGGGACAGGGTGTAACAGAGACCCAGTACTTC. Encoded protein: CASSKALVFWGQGVTETQYF.

The chain uses TRBV7-2 and TRBJ2-3; 9 positions agree with TRBD2. The CDR3 loop spans 17 amino acids. CDR1 SGHTA and CDR2 FQGNSA come from the germline V gene. V lost 3 bases, J lost 4 bases, and 11 bases stayed unmatched. DNA for the CDR3: TGTGCCAGCAGCTTCTTATCTGCGGGGGGGCGCTCAGATACGCAGTATTTT. Translated, it gives CASSFLSAGGRSDTQYF.

This clone was counted only a few times. The rearrangement joins TRBV7-3 to TRBJ2-7, with 8 bases matching TRBD1. The CDR3 is made up of 13 amino acids. V gave up 2 bases and J gave up 6 bases; unmatched junction bases: 3. The V gene's germline CDR1 is SGHTA and CDR2 FQGTGA. The CDR3 DNA sequence: TGTGCCAGCAGCTTAGGACAGGGAGGCGAGCAGTACTTC. It yields the protein CASSLGQGGEQYF.

The V call is TRBV29-1, the J call TRBJ1-2; maybe TRBD1 (6 bases). Trimming removed 7 bases from V and 5 bases from J, with 17 bases in between. The CDR3 has 13 amino acids. The germline V gene has CDR1 SQVTM and CDR2 ANQGSEA. CDR3 in amino acids: CSAADSPGYGYTF. The CDR3 coding sequence is TGCAGCGCCGCGGACAGTCCTGGGTATGGCTACACCTTC. Full variable domain (rest looked up from reference TRBV29-1 and TRBJ1-2): SAVISQKPSRDICQRGTSLTIQCQVDSQVTMMFWYRQQPGQSLTLIATANQGSEATYESGFVIDKFPISRPNLTFSTLTVSNMSPEDSSIYLCSAADSPGYGYTFGSGTRLTVV.

This clone came up once. Written as DNA, the CDR3 is TGTGCCAGCAGTTACGGACTAAAAGAGACCCAGTACTTC. Protein product: CASSYGLKETQYF. The genes are TRBV6-5 and TRBJ2-5, with D possibly TRBD2 on 6 matching bases. The CDR3 loop spans 13 amino acids. Germline V lookup: CDR1 MNHEY, CDR2 SVGAGI. Trimming removed 2 bases from V and 3 bases from J, with 7 bases in between.

J is TRBJ2-1 and V is TRBV5-1, with 10 bases identical to TRBD1. V was pared by 1 base and J by 6 bases, with 4 bases of the junction left unmatched. The germline CDR1 and CDR2 sequences are SGHRS and YFSETQ. This CDR3 has 15 residues. This CDR3 is CASSLIGDRGNEQFF. For the CDR3, the DNA is TGCGCCAGCAGCTTGATTGGGGACAGGGGCAATGAGCAGTTCTTC.

The chain employs TRBV5-6 and TRBJ1-5; 8 nucleotides line up with TRBD1. CDR1 and CDR2 (germline): SGHDT, YYEEEE. The CDR3 runs to 14 residues. After removal of 2 bases from V and 6 bases from J, the junction contained 4 bases not matched to a gene. The CDR3 region is CASSFGQGPQPQHF. Written as DNA, the CDR3 is TGTGCCAGCAGCTTCGGACAGGGTCCTCAGCCCCAGCATTTT.

The J gene is TRBJ2-1, the V gene TRBV19, with TRBD1 as a possible D gene (6 bases). The V end lost 6 bases, the J end lost 2 bases, and 11 bases lay between the germline ends. Germline loops: CDR1 LNHDA, CDR2 SQIVND (reference sequence). The CDR3 has 14 residues. For the CDR3, the DNA is TGTGCCAGTAGAGTTGGGGGCCCCTACAATGAGCAGTTCTTC. This encodes CASRVGGPYNEQFF.

This clone has only one observation. The rearrangement joins TRBV4-1 to TRBJ2-2; D gene ambiguous. This CDR3 contains 15 residues. Trimming took 1 base from V and 3 from J, leaving 9 bases between them. Per germline, CDR1 MGHRA and CDR2 YSYEKL. The CDR3 spells CASSQVAVYTGELFF. DNA for the CDR3: TGCGCCAGCAGCCAAGTGGCAGTTTACACCGGGGAGCTGTTTTTT.

The sample holds a few counts of this clone. CDR3 protein: CASSYSMSDGYTF. CDR3 sequence (DNA): TGTGCCAGCAGTTACTCGATGAGTGATGGCTACACCTTC. The chain carries TRBV6-6 and TRBJ1-2; D not resolved. V was shortened by 0 bases and J by 6 bases, with 8 bases between the two germline ends. The germline gives CDR1 MNHNY, CDR2 SVGAGI (reference sequence). This CDR3 spans 13 amino acids.

This chain connects TRBV7-2 to TRBJ1-4; 7 bases fit TRBD1. The J segment lost 7 bases and the V segment lost 4 bases, leaving 6 bases of the junction unmatched. The CDR3 extends over 14 amino acids. From germline, CDR1 is SGHTA and CDR2 FQGNSA. The chain's CDR3 is CASSSNRGGEKLFF. The CDR3 nucleotides are TGTGCCAGCAGCTCTAACAGGGGCGGTGAAAAACTGTTTTTT.

The J gene is TRBJ2-7, the V gene TRBV6-8, with no clear D. Germline values: CDR1 MNHGY, CDR2 SAAAGT. This CDR3 is 17 amino acids long. V shed 3 bases and J shed 5 bases, with 23 bases lying between them. The CDR3 DNA reads TGTGCCAGCAGTTATCCGAGGTGCGAGTTAGATTTCCACGAGCAGTACTTC. It translates to CASSYPRCELDFHEQYF.

The genes are TRBV18 and TRBJ2-7; D perhaps matches TRBD1 (5 bases). This CDR3 has 12 amino acids. Germline CDR1 reads KGHSH; CDR2 reads LQKENI. The ends were cut back, 2 bases at V and 7 bases at J, with 9 bases in the middle. The chain's CDR3 is CASSPARGEQYF. DNA for the CDR3: TGTGCCAGCTCACCAGCTAGGGGTGAGCAGTACTTC.

This sequence joins TRBV2 and TRBJ1-1, with a tentative D call TRBD1 (5 bases). CDR1 and CDR2 from the germline V gene are SNHLY and FYNNEI. Trimming removed 6 bases at V and 3 bases at J, with 14 bases between. The CDR3 is 14 residues long. CDR3 loop: CASSRRALDTEAFF. In DNA, the CDR3 is TGTGCCAGCAGCCGCAGGGCGTTGGACACTGAAGCTTTCTTT.

The chain has TRBV25-1 and TRBJ1-5; unclear D gene. The CDR3 sequence is 15 residues long. V shed 3 bases and J shed 7 bases, with 16 bases lying between them. Germline CDR1 is MGHDK and CDR2 is SYGVNS. The CDR3 region has the DNA TGTGCCAGCAGTGATAACCGGGGAAGTAGCCAGCCCCAGCATTTT. Protein product: CASSDNRGSSQPQHF.